The 4 T cell receptor beta chains below come from one sample, sequenced in a study of Ad26.COV2.S vaccination and SARS-CoV-2 variants. Treatment of the sample: 15 to 20 received Ad26.COV2.S at low or high dose, single or two shots; roughly five received placebo; per-sample allocation not given. The samples were gathered on day 63 after the first injection of vaccine or placebo. The data were produced by immunoSEQ multiplex PCR, yet TCRdb's version contains in-frame clones alone and is incomplete. The top ten hold 6.4% of the sample, which has around 300,000 clones, 88% seen once. Specimen: peripheral blood, collected in a trial of Ad26.COV2.S vaccine versus placebo. The source of these receptors is a person aged 18-65 years who received the Ad26.COV2.S COVID-19 vaccine or a placebo.

The chain employs TRBV6-2 or TRBV6-3 and TRBJ2-5, with D uncertain. Germline V gives CDR1 MNHEY, CDR2 SVGEGT. Trimming stripped 5 bases from V and 5 bases from J, with 6 bases between. The CDR3 totals 11 residues. This CDR3 is CASSILETQYF. The DNA of the CDR3 is TGTGCCAGCAGTATCCTGGAGACCCAGTACTTC.

The V gene is TRBV7-3, the J gene TRBJ1-1; D call uncertain. Between the trimmed V and J ends, which lost 3 bases and 1 base, there was a span of 3 bases. The CDR3 covers 12 residues. CDR1 is SGHTA, CDR2 FQGTGA, per germline. Here the CDR3 reads CASSFGNTEAFF. CDR3 coding DNA: TGTGCCAGCAGCTTTGGGAACACTGAAGCTTTCTTT.

The chain uses TRBV5-5 and TRBJ1-6; D is unclear. Trimming removed 4 bases at V and 10 bases at J, with 24 bases between. Per the germline V gene, CDR1 is SGHKS and CDR2 is YYEKEE (reference sequence). The CDR3 extends over 17 amino acids. The CDR3 loop reads CASSPAPSSPFLSPLHF. DNA for the CDR3: TGTGCCAGCAGCCCGGCCCCCAGCAGCCCTTTCCTATCACCCCTCCACTTT.

There are a few counts of this clone. The CDR3 nucleotides read TGTGCCTCGGACCCTTTGAGTGGTGAAGCTTTCTTT. Its translation is CASDPLSGEAFF. The chain joins TRBV30 to TRBJ1-1, with no clear D. The germline V gene encodes CDR1 GTSNPN and CDR2 SVGIG (reference sequence). The CDR3 runs 12 residues. Trimming stripped 7 bases from V and 7 bases from J, with 16 bases between.